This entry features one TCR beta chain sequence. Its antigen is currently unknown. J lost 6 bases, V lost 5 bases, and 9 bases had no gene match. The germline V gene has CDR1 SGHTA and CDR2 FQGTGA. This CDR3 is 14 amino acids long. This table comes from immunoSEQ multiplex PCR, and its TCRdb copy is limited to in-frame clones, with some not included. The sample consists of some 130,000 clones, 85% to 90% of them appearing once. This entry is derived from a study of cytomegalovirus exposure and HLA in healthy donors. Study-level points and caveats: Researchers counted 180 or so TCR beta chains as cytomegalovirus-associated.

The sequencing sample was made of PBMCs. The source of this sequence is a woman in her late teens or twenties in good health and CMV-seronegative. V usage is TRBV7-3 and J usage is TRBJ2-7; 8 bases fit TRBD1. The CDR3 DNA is TGTGCCAGCAGCGTCGGACAGGGTTTTAGCGAGCAGTACTTC. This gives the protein CASSVGQGFSEQYF.